This T cell receptor (beta chain) appears in the sequencing data of a study of T cells in Graves' hyperthyroidism and ophthalmopathy. Amplification of TCR beta CDR3 regions used RNA as the template. Using the HTBI primer set, a first-round RT-PCR was run on the TCR CDR3. A single record per CDR3 protein comes from TCRdb applying MiXCR to the multiplex PCR reads. The sample has about 530,000 distinct CDR3 sequences, roughly 15% seen once. Looked up from germline, CDR1 is LGHNA and CDR2 is YNFKEQ. V was cut by 0 bases and J by 4 bases, with 3 bases left in between. This CDR3 comprises 12 residues. This clonotype was picked up a small number of times. This may arise from a read error, as a much more abundant clone is one base away.

V and J are TRBV4-2 and TRBJ2-5; D remains unclear. This TCR derives from a woman younger than 30 with Graves' ophthalmopathy. The sequencing input was blood. CDR3 bases: TGTGCCAGCAGCCAAGATTCAGAGACCCAGTACTTC. The encoded protein is CASSQDSETQYF.